The 29 T cell receptor beta chains listed next were all sequenced from one sample in a study of blood T cell repertoires in COVID-19. The method was immunoSEQ multiplex PCR; TCRdb's version includes in-frame clones alone and lacks a portion of them. The profile shows about 160,000 clones, 65% to 85% of them singletons. The sample consisted of peripheral blood. The receptors here all came from an elderly woman with active or convalescent COVID-19.

The rearrangement uses TRBV6-2 or TRBV6-3 and TRBJ1-2; 9 bases fit TRBD1. V shed 4 bases and J 8 bases; nucleotides not matched to a gene: 14. This CDR3 comprises 16 residues. The germline V gene has CDR1 MNHEY and CDR2 SVGEGT. The CDR3 nucleotides are TGTGCCAGCAGTTGGGGACAGGGAATCAGCGCCCGGGGCTACACCTTC. Protein: CASSWGQGISARGYTF.

The chain links TRBV9 to TRBJ2-1; 8 nucleotides agree with TRBD1. Trimming took 4 bases from V and 5 from J; bases not matched to a gene: 20. CDR1 and CDR2 (germline): SGDLS, YYNGEE. CDR3 size: 19 residues. CDR3 DNA sequence: TGTGCCAGCAGCCTCCCGCATCAAGCCCGGGACAGGAGGGACAATGAGCAGTTCTTC. Protein product: CASSLPHQARDRRDNEQFF.

The CDR3 sequence is CASSRGVSASTDTQYF. Here the CDR3 DNA reads TGTGCCAGCAGCCGGGGGGTGAGCGCGAGCACAGATACGCAGTATTTT. The gene calls are TRBV27 and TRBJ2-3; TRBD2 matches 7 bases. The CDR3 runs 16 residues. V shed 6 bases, J shed 0 bases, and the junction held 9 bases outside the gene matches. The V gene's germline CDR1 is MNHEY and CDR2 SMNVEV (reference sequence).

The J gene is TRBJ1-5, the V gene TRBV21-1. TRBV21-1 is reported as a pseudogene. CDR3 length: 17 residues. The CDR3 region is CASSFPGRDSSNQPQHF. CDR3 nucleotides: TGTGCCAGCAGCTTCCCTGGGAGGGACTCTAGCAATCAGCCCCAGCATTTT.

The chain has TRBV6-5 and TRBJ1-5; possible D gene TRBD1, 6 bases. The CDR3 spans 16 residues. The V gene's germline CDR1 is MNHEY and CDR2 SVGAGI. With 2 bases removed from V and 2 bases from J, the gap between germline ends came to 13 bases. The CDR3 spells CASSYGGGSGNQPQHF. The CDR3 DNA reads TGTGCCAGCAGTTACGGCGGGGGCTCTGGCAATCAGCCCCAGCATTTT.

This chain connects TRBV4-3 to TRBJ2-3; 8 bases agree with TRBD2. The CDR3 consists of 15 residues. CDR1 is LGHNA, CDR2 YSLEER, per germline. V was pared by 0 bases and J by 2 bases, with 1 base of the junction left unmatched. CDR3 bases: TGCGCCAGCAGCCAAGATAGCGGGGACACAGATACGCAGTATTTT. Residues: CASSQDSGDTDTQYF.

The chain links TRBV19 to TRBJ1-2; TRBD1 matches at 11 bases. Trimming cost V 9 bases and J 6 bases; bases outside gene matches: 9. CDR3 length: 14 residues. Germline lookup yields CDR1 LNHDA and CDR2 SQIVND (reference sequence). The CDR3 loop reads CASPGTGGNHGYTF. CDR3 coding DNA: TGTGCCAGCCCAGGGACAGGGGGAAATCATGGCTACACCTTC.

V usage is TRBV19 and J usage is TRBJ2-1, with D unresolved. CDR1 and CDR2 from the germline V gene are LNHDA and SQIVND (reference sequence). Trimming stripped 2 bases from V and 0 bases from J, with 11 bases between. CDR3 length equals 16 residues. The CDR3 coding sequence is TGTGCCAGTAGTATATTCGCGGTAAGCTCCTACAATGAGCAGTTCTTC. Protein product: CASSIFAVSSYNEQFF. Looking up the rest from reference TRBV19 and TRBJ2-1 gives the full variable domain: DGGITQSPKYLFRKEGQNVTLSCEQNLNHDAMYWYRQDPGQGLRLIYYSQIVNDFQKGDIAEGYSVSREKKESFPLTVTSAQKNPTAFYLCASSIFAVSSYNEQFFGPGTRLTVL.

CDR3 region: CASSQSYEQYF. The CDR3 bases are TGTGCCAGCAGCCAATCTTACGAGCAGTACTTC. This sequence joins TRBV3-1 (or the pseudogene TRBV3-2) and TRBJ2-7; the D is unclear. The germline CDR1 and CDR2 sequences are LGHDT and YNNKEL (reference sequence). Deletions cut 2 bases from V and 4 bases from J, with 3 bases between. The CDR3 spans 11 residues.

The chain couples TRBV14 to TRBJ1-1; 7 bases fit TRBD1. The V segment lost 2 bases and the J segment 1 base; nucleotides outside the gene matches: 10. This CDR3 has 17 amino acids. Per the germline V gene, CDR1 is SGHDN and CDR2 is FVKESK. The CDR3 loop is CASSQSRGRIGNTEAFF. In DNA, the CDR3 is TGTGCCAGCAGCCAATCCAGGGGGAGAATTGGGAACACTGAAGCTTTCTTT.

The J gene is TRBJ1-2, the V gene TRBV6-5, with 8 bases matching TRBD1. Trimming took 8 bases from V and 3 from J; bases not matched to a gene: 5. CDR1 MNHEY and CDR2 SVGAGI come from the germline V gene. The CDR3 extends over 13 amino acids. The CDR3 bases are TGTGCCAGCCAGGGGACAGGTGACTATGGCTACACCTTC. Protein product: CASQGTGDYGYTF.

The J gene is TRBJ2-1, the V gene TRBV7-2; possible D gene TRBD2, 7 bases. Germline-derived CDR1 and CDR2 are SGHTA and FQGNSA. V lost 4 bases and J lost 7, with 20 bases in between. The CDR3 length is 16 residues. CDR3 amino acids: CASSSEGGGPVNEQFF. CDR3 DNA sequence: TGTGCCAGCAGCTCCGAAGGGGGGGGGCCGGTAAATGAGCAGTTCTTC.

V is TRBV12-3 or TRBV12-4 and J is TRBJ1-5; D not resolved. Trimming left V 2 bases short and J 7 bases short, with 6 bases between. The CDR3 runs to 12 residues. This CDR3 reads CASSLNQQPQHF. The CDR3 DNA reads as TGTGCCAGCAGTTTAAATCAACAGCCCCAGCATTTT.

The rearrangement uses TRBV5-4 and TRBJ2-7; TRBD1 matches at 8 bases. This CDR3 spans 14 amino acids. J gave up 6 bases and V 0 bases, and 5 bases lay outside the gene matches. CDR1 and CDR2 (germline): SGHNT, YYREEE (reference sequence). This CDR3 is CASSLGDRQGEQYF. CDR3 DNA: TGTGCCAGCAGCTTGGGGGACAGGCAGGGCGAGCAGTACTTC.

CDR3 sequence: CASSKHRAGGENEQFF. DNA of the CDR3: TGTGCCAGCAGCAAGCATAGGGCAGGGGGCGAAAATGAGCAGTTCTTC. The gene calls are TRBV7-6 and TRBJ2-1, with 8 positions matching TRBD1. Trimming cost V 5 bases and J 7 bases; bases outside gene matches: 13. The germline gives CDR1 SGHVS, CDR2 FNYEAQ. This CDR3 region has 16 residues.

The chain uses TRBV11-2 and TRBJ1-3; maybe TRBD1 (6 bases). Trimming took 6 bases from V and 5 from J, leaving 20 bases between them. CDR3 size: 16 residues. Germline V gene sequence: CDR1 SGHAT, CDR2 FQNNGV. CDR3 residues: CASSAGEGVRRNTIYF. The CDR3 DNA reads TGTGCCAGCAGTGCAGGGGAAGGTGTCAGGAGAAACACCATATATTTT. Using reference TRBV11-2 and TRBJ1-3 for the parts outside the CDR3, the full variable domain is EAGVAQSPRYKIIEKRQSVAFWCNPISGHATLYWYQQILGQGPKLLIQFQNNGVVDDSQLPKDRFSAERLKGVDSTLKIQPAKLEDSAVYLCASSAGEGVRRNTIYFGEGSWLTVV.

The gene calls are TRBV10-3 and TRBJ1-6, with TRBD1 as a possible D gene (5 bases). The CDR3 has 14 amino acids. The germline V gene has CDR1 ENHRY and CDR2 SYGVKD. Trimming removed 7 bases from V and 5 bases from J, with 12 bases in between. The CDR3 sequence is CAITSEGDNSPLHF. The CDR3 DNA follows: TGTGCCATCACTAGCGAAGGGGATAATTCACCCCTCCACTTT.

The chain combines TRBV4-3 with TRBJ2-1; D unresolved. The CDR3 has 15 amino acids. V lost 4 bases, J lost 1 base, and 11 bases lay in between. Germline V gene sequence: CDR1 LGHNA, CDR2 YSLEER. The DNA for the CDR3 is TGCGCCAGCAGCCCCACTCTGTCGTCCTACAATGAGCAGTTCTTC. Its translation is CASSPTLSSYNEQFF.

In this sample, this clone turned up once. V and J are TRBV19 and TRBJ2-7; no clear D. Germline CDR1 is LNHDA and CDR2 is SQIVND (reference sequence). With 5 bases removed from V and 2 bases from J, the gap between germline ends came to 10 bases. The CDR3 covers 13 residues. CDR3 sequence: CASSETQTYEQYF. Here the CDR3 DNA reads TGTGCCAGTAGTGAGACTCAGACCTACGAGCAGTACTTC.

This clone has a handful of counts. J is TRBJ1-3 and V is TRBV7-3; D unclear. The CDR3 is 13 residues long. The V end lost 8 bases, the J end lost 4 bases, and 12 bases lay between the germline ends. Germline CDR1 SGHTA, CDR2 FQGTGA. CDR3 nucleotide sequence: TGTGCCAGCGGCGGTACGTCAGGAAACACCATATATTTT. Protein sequence: CASGGTSGNTIYF.

This chain joins TRBV27 and TRBJ1-2; TRBD1 might be the D (6 bases). The CDR3 length is 15 residues. Trimming pared 6 bases from V and 2 bases from J, leaving 16 bases between. Per the germline V gene, CDR1 is MNHEY and CDR2 is SMNVEV (reference sequence). CDR3 DNA sequence: TGTGCCAGCAGCCGCGAGGCAGGGGCCAACTATGGCTACACCTTC. Its translation: CASSREAGANYGYTF.

The V gene is TRBV7-2, the J gene TRBJ1-4; maybe TRBD1 (5 bases). CDR1 is SGHTA, CDR2 FQGNSA, per germline. The CDR3 spans 15 residues. V was pared by 4 bases and J by 5 bases, with 14 bases between. CDR3 region: CASSSTQGWNEKLFF. The CDR3 region has the DNA TGTGCCAGCAGCTCGACCCAGGGATGGAATGAAAAACTGTTTTTT.

The gene calls are TRBV18 and TRBJ1-2; D call uncertain. CDR3 length: 13 residues. CDR1 KGHSH and CDR2 LQKENI come from the germline V gene. Trimming pared 2 bases from V and 7 bases from J, leaving 11 bases between. CDR3 protein: CASSPSSGSGYTF. DNA of the CDR3: TGTGCCAGCTCACCATCGTCCGGGAGTGGCTACACCTTC. Combining the CDR3 with reference TRBV18 and TRBJ1-2 gives the whole variable domain NAGVMQNPRHLVRRRGQEARLRCSPMKGHSHVYWYRQLPEEGLKFMVYLQKENIIDESGMPKERFSAEFPKEGPSILRIQQVVRGDSAAYFCASSPSSGSGYTFGSGTRLTVV.

The V gene is TRBV7-2, the J gene TRBJ1-5, with D possibly TRBD1 on 6 matching bases. Germline V gene data show CDR1 as SGHTA and CDR2 as FQGNSA. V was trimmed by 5 bases and J by 2 bases, leaving 13 bases between them. The CDR3 length is 15 residues. In DNA form, the CDR3 reads TGTGCCAGCAGCCCGAACAGGGATCGCAATCAGCCCCAGCATTTT. Translating gives CASSPNRDRNQPQHF.

Many counts were recorded for this clone. The CDR3 DNA reads TGTGCCAGCAGCTTAGACGAGACTCGGACCTACGAGCAGTACTTC. Protein product: CASSLDETRTYEQYF. The chain carries TRBV7-8 and TRBJ2-7; no clear D. Germline CDR1 is SGHVS and CDR2 is FQNEAQ. Trimming cost V 1 base and J 2 bases, with 12 bases left between them. CDR3 length: 15 residues.

The CDR3, as DNA: TGTGCCAGCAGGAGCGGGGCTACTGAGCAGTTCTTC. This codes for CASRSGATEQFF. The V and J genes are TRBV2 and TRBJ2-1; 7 bases match TRBD2. This CDR3 comprises 12 residues. Germline-derived CDR1 and CDR2 are SNHLY and FYNNEI. Trimming removed 6 bases from V and 9 bases from J; junction bases left unmatched: 5.

The table lists this clone with a few counts. The chain recombines TRBV6-2 or TRBV6-3 with TRBJ1-2; no definite D call. Per germline, CDR1 MNHEY and CDR2 SVGEGT. CDR3 size: 13 residues. V dropped 6 bases and J dropped 6 bases, with 14 bases sitting between them. CDR3 bases: TGTGCCAGCAGCCGAACACGGCAGGATGGCTACACCTTC. Encoded protein: CASSRTRQDGYTF.

The gene calls are TRBV2 and TRBJ1-4; 12 bases are shared with TRBD1. Trimming at V came to 6 bases and at J to 7 bases, leaving 15 bases not matched to a gene. The germline V gene encodes CDR1 SNHLY and CDR2 FYNNEI. The CDR3 contains 18 residues. The CDR3 reads CASRLGRDRGRGSEKLFF. The CDR3 DNA reads as TGTGCCAGCAGACTCGGCCGGGACAGGGGGCGGGGGAGTGAAAAACTGTTTTTT. The complete variable domain, with remaining parts taken from reference TRBV2 and TRBJ1-4, reads EPEVTQTPSHQVTQMGQEVILRCVPISNHLYFYWYRQILGQKVEFLVSFYNNEISEKSEIFDDQFSVERPDGSNFTLKIRSTKLEDSAMYFCASRLGRDRGRGSEKLFFGSGTQLSVL.

The gene calls are TRBV4-1 and TRBJ2-1; D is perhaps TRBD1 (6 bases). The CDR3 consists of 14 residues. Trimming stripped 0 bases from V and 7 bases from J, with 10 bases between. Germline V lookup: CDR1 MGHRA, CDR2 YSYEKL. CDR3: CASSQDMGANEQFF. CDR3 DNA sequence: TGCGCCAGCAGCCAAGATATGGGGGCGAATGAGCAGTTCTTC.